This is a list of T cell receptor beta chains from one sample in a study of blood T cell repertoires in COVID-19. Assay used: immunoSEQ multiplex PCR; TCRdb lists only in-frame clones, some missing. Among 170,000 or so clones listed, 65% to 90% were seen once. Sequenced sample: peripheral blood. The receptors originated from a man aged 45-65 years with active or convalescent COVID-19. CDR3s include the opening cysteine and the closing phenylalanine or tryptophan.

CDR3aa,j_gene,v_gene
CASSLGARNTEAFF,TRBJ1-1,TRBV28
CASSSWGSGDQETQYF,TRBJ2-5,TRBV13
CASSVGTSVDYEQYF,TRBJ2-7,TRBV9
CASSVPGGDYGYTF,TRBJ1-2,TRBV5-1
CASSQSRPGTGEDTQYF,TRBJ2-3,TRBV4-3
CAWSVIDNQPQHF,TRBJ1-5,TRBV30
CASSPNPGGAAKNIQYF,TRBJ2-4,TRBV6-2/TRBV6-3
CASTDGGQPQHF,TRBJ1-5,TRBV2
CASSLQGGGNQPQHF,TRBJ1-5,TRBV7-9
CASSLTMGQPQHF,TRBJ1-5,TRBV12-3/TRBV12-4
CASSQAQGGWYEQYF,TRBJ2-7,TRBV3-1/TRBV3-2
CASTKTGESYEQYF,TRBJ2-7,TRBV9
CASSLLAASGTYEQYF,TRBJ2-7,TRBV5-5
CASSDRVNQPQHF,TRBJ1-5,TRBV6-2/TRBV6-3
CASSERSGGTYNEQFF,TRBJ2-1,TRBV6-1
CASSIDRTNYGYTF,TRBJ1-2,TRBV19
CASSSDRVEAFF,TRBJ1-1,TRBV28
CASSLGQGSNEQYF,TRBJ2-7,TRBV5-1
CASSWTGDGRTGELFF,TRBJ2-2,TRBV5-1
CATSGGGSEAFF,TRBJ1-1,TRBV24-1
CASSLGGREDNQPQHF,TRBJ1-5,TRBV5-5
CASSQTSGVTYGYTF,TRBJ1-2,TRBV13
CASSDRPSSTDTQYF,TRBJ2-3,TRBV19
CASSLTENEAFF,TRBJ1-1,TRBV5-6
CASSIWTANSPLHF,TRBJ1-6,TRBV19
CAWNRAEISNEKLFF,TRBJ1-4,TRBV30
CASSSPPGQRTSYEQYF,TRBJ2-7,TRBV5-1
CASSKGQGYGYTF,TRBJ1-2,TRBV21-1
CASSQFQGNKDEQYF,TRBJ2-7,TRBV18
CASSSAAGDYNEQFF,TRBJ2-1,TRBV5-1
CATSDSVAGGWLNEQFF,TRBJ2-1,TRBV24-1
CASSITSGKETQYF,TRBJ2-5,TRBV5-1
CASEVGTSGFGEQFF,TRBJ2-1,TRBV2
CASSPVLGQGTPAAQNQPQHF,TRBJ1-5,TRBV18
CSVEVQRGNYGYTF,TRBJ1-2,TRBV29-1
CASSLRQGARYNEQFF,TRBJ2-1,TRBV7-2
CASSLVDRGPTDTQYF,TRBJ2-3,TRBV5-1
CASSPDRGSGNTIYF,TRBJ1-3,TRBV9
CASSVGPSVELFF,TRBJ2-2,TRBV9
CASSLASGVDSPLHF,TRBJ1-6,TRBV7-2
CASSVASGSTNEQFF,TRBJ2-1,TRBV9
CASSPSGGDSYNEQFF,TRBJ2-1,TRBV4-1
CASNPGVAGVNEQFF,TRBJ2-1,TRBV3-1/TRBV3-2
CASRNLAQPKNIQYF,TRBJ2-4,TRBV5-1
CSASDAGGKDTQYF,TRBJ2-3,TRBV20-1
CASNPRGNEAFF,TRBJ1-1,TRBV2
CASSMAGVGTEAFF,TRBJ1-1,TRBV18
CASSRIAGGLRSAYEQYF,TRBJ2-7,TRBV28
CASSQGVEETQYF,TRBJ2-5,TRBV7-2
CASSLEEPNEQYF,TRBJ2-7,TRBV5-4
CASSPPTSGRAGTDTQYF,TRBJ2-3,TRBV3-1/TRBV3-2
CASSQAGRDRDYGYTF,TRBJ1-2,TRBV3-1/TRBV3-2
CASSRDTSSDTLFF,TRBJ1-4,TRBV14
CASSTSGVGSYEQYF,TRBJ2-7,TRBV28
CASSLEASNQPQHF,TRBJ1-5,TRBV11-2
CASSGTYNSPLHF,TRBJ1-6,TRBV2
CASSLGGAGTDTQYF,TRBJ2-3,TRBV5-6
CASSLDPGGTEAFF,TRBJ1-1,TRBV5-5
CASSVGLETYNEQFF,TRBJ2-1,TRBV9